Listed below are T cell receptor beta chains from one sample, sequenced in a study of neurological immune-mediated disorders. TCRdb passed the 5' RACE reads through MiXCR, listing each CDR3 protein once. The sample includes tens of thousands of distinct CDR3 sequences, less than 8.5% of them seen just once. Sequencing input: PBMCs. These TCRs come from a woman in her thirties or forties in good health. The CDR3 runs from the conserved cysteine through the conserved F or W. A D gene is named only where the DNA matches it firmly. The listing skips clone size in some rows; elsewhere it reads once, few, many or a size class.

D	size	V	J	DNA	CDR3
.	many	TRBV5-1	TRBJ2-3	TGCGCCAGCAGCTTGGGACCCCTTTCGGGGACATCTAGCACAGATACGCAGTATTTT	CASSLGPLSGTSSTDTQYF
.	many	TRBV10-3	TRBJ1-6	TGTGCCATCAGAACAGCGGATAATTCACCCCTCCACTTT	CAIRTADNSPLHF
TRBD2	many	TRBV9	TRBJ2-1	TGTGCCAGCAGCCACGGGACTAGCGAATCCTACAATGAGCAGTTCTTC	CASSHGTSESYNEQFF
.	medium-sized	TRBV5-1	TRBJ2-2	TGCGCCAGCAGCTTCTTCGGACCAAACACCGGGGAGCTGTTTTTT	CASSFFGPNTGELFF
.	.	TRBV29-1	TRBJ2-2	TGCAGCGTTGAAAAACCGGGGAGAGAGGAGCTGTTTTTT	CSVEKPGREELFF
.	many	TRBV5-1	TRBJ2-3	TGCGCCAGCAGCTTGGCCGGGGACAGCACAGATACGCAGTATTTT	CASSLAGDSTDTQYF
.	medium-sized	TRBV27	TRBJ2-7	TGTGCCAGCAGTTTATCGACGCCTACCTCCGAGCAGTACTTC	CASSLSTPTSEQYF
.	many	TRBV9	TRBJ2-2	TGTGCCAGCAGCGAAACATTTGGTACCGGGGAGCTGTTTTTT	CASSETFGTGELFF
TRBD2	many	TRBV4-3	TRBJ2-5	TGCGCCAGCAGCGAGTCTAGCGGGCAACAAGAGACCCAGTACTTC	CASSESSGQQETQYF
TRBD2	many	TRBV20-1	TRBJ2-5	TGCAGTGCTAGAGTCTCTAGCGGGACCCTAGGGGGGGAGACCCAGTACTTC	CSARVSSGTLGGETQYF
.	many	TRBV5-6	TRBJ2-7	TGTGCCAGCAGCTTAAGGTACGAGCAGTACTTC	CASSLRYEQYF
TRBD1	many	TRBV11-1	TRBJ1-1	TGTGCCAGCAGGAGAGGGACAGGGGAGACCACTGAAGCTTTCTTT	CASRRGTGETTEAFF
.	many	TRBV24-1	TRBJ1-2	TGTGCCACCAGTGACAGCACTAACTATGGCTACACCTTC	CATSDSTNYGYTF
.	many	TRBV28	TRBJ2-1	TGTGCCAGCAGCAAGGAAGTCGGGGTCTACAATGAGCAGTTCTTC	CASSKEVGVYNEQFF
.	many	TRBV4-2	TRBJ1-1	TGTGCCAGCAGCCAAAGCGTCGGGAGATGGGCTGAAGCTTTCTTT	CASSQSVGRWAEAFF
TRBD2	many	TRBV20-1	TRBJ2-5	TGCAGTGCTAGAGATGCGGGGGGGTACCAAGAGACCCAGTACTTC	CSARDAGGYQETQYF
TRBD2	many	TRBV5-6	TRBJ2-7	TGTGCCAGCAGCTTGGGGAGCGGGAGGGCCTACGAGCAGTACTTC	CASSLGSGRAYEQYF
TRBD1	many	TRBV7-9	TRBJ1-5	TGTGCCAGCAGCCAGCTGAGACAGGGACGCAATCAGCCCCAGCATTTT	CASSQLRQGRNQPQHF
TRBD1	.	TRBV7-8	TRBJ2-5	TGTGCCAGCATCTTGGGGGACAGGGGTGAGGAGACCCAGTACTTC	CASILGDRGEETQYF
TRBD1	many	TRBV29-1	TRBJ2-2	TGCAGCGTTGATGGACAGGCGAGTCGAGGGGAGCTGTTTTTT	CSVDGQASRGELFF
.	many	TRBV28	TRBJ2-1	TGTGCCAGCAGTTTGGGCCTCGCGGAGCAGTTCTTC	CASSLGLAEQFF
TRBD1	many	TRBV10-3	TRBJ2-2	TGTGCCATCAGTTTGACAGGGGAAGGGGAGCTGTTTTTT	CAISLTGEGELFF
TRBD2	many	TRBV20-1	TRBJ2-3	TGCAGTGCTAGTCGTTTGGGGGGGTCGGTGTCTAGCACAGATACGCAGTATTTT	CSASRLGGSVSSTDTQYF
TRBD2	many	TRBV10-2	TRBJ2-1	TGCGCCAGCATCTCCGGGGGTAGCGGGAGCGGGGAGCAGTTCTTC	CASISGGSGSGEQFF
.	many	TRBV12-3/TRBV12-4	TRBJ2-5	TGTGCCAGCAGTTATGGTTCCGAGACCCAGTACTTC	CASSYGSETQYF
TRBD1	many	TRBV3-1	TRBJ1-1	TGTGCCAGCAGCCGACAGGGGGTGACTGAAGCTTTCTTT	CASSRQGVTEAFF
TRBD2	many	TRBV6-1	TRBJ2-5	TGTGCCAGCAGTGACGACACGGGGGGGGGAACAGAGACCCAGTACTTC	CASSDDTGGGTETQYF
TRBD2	many	TRBV7-6	TRBJ2-4	TGTGCCAGCAGCTTAGGGGGGCCGGGGACTAGCGGGAGGGGAAACATTCAGTACTTC	CASSLGGPGTSGRGNIQYF